The 24 T cell receptor beta chains reported below all come from one sample, sequenced in a study of blood T cell repertoires in COVID-19. TCRdb's table, derived via immunoSEQ multiplex PCR, lists solely in-frame clones and lacks some. The sample has 130,000 to 150,000 clones; more than 70% are singletons. Sequenced material: peripheral blood. These receptor sequences come from a man aged 50-59 years with active or convalescent COVID-19.

The chain has TRBV7-9 and TRBJ2-5, with TRBD2 matching 9 bases. Germline V gene data show CDR1 as SEHNR and CDR2 as FQNEAQ (reference sequence). The CDR3 has 16 amino acids. The trim removed 1 base at V and 1 base at J, leaving 4 bases unmatched. The CDR3 loop reads CASSLVLTSGQETQYF. The CDR3 DNA reads as TGTGCCAGCAGCTTAGTCTTGACTAGCGGCCAAGAGACCCAGTACTTC.

This chain uses TRBV19 with TRBJ1-5, with D perhaps matching TRBD1 (5 bases). V lost 0 bases and J 5 bases, leaving 20 bases between the germline ends. Germline CDR1 reads LNHDA; CDR2 reads SQIVND (reference sequence). This CDR3 has 18 amino acids. The CDR3 is CASSIDLVLGTQDQPQHF. CDR3 DNA: TGTGCCAGTAGTATAGATCTTGTCTTGGGTACACAGGATCAGCCCCAGCATTTT.

This sequence joins TRBV18 and TRBJ1-1; TRBD1 is a possible D gene (5 bases). Trimming shortened V by 8 bases and J by 5 bases, and 18 bases separated the two germline ends. The V gene's germline CDR1 is KGHSH and CDR2 LQKENI. The CDR3 length is 14 residues. This chain's CDR3 is CASARDGGRTEAFF. In DNA, the CDR3 is TGTGCCAGCGCCCGAGACGGGGGGAGAACTGAAGCTTTCTTT.

The chain employs TRBV6-5 and TRBJ1-4; 10 nucleotides line up with TRBD1. With 7 bases clipped from V and 8 bases from J, the junction kept 10 bases outside the gene matches. Germline V gene lookup returns CDR1 MNHEY and CDR2 SVGAGI. The CDR3 totals 15 residues. The CDR3 sequence is CASTLDRGPDEKLFF. As DNA, the CDR3 is TGTGCCAGCACCCTAGACAGGGGGCCGGACGAAAAACTGTTTTTT.

V is TRBV7-2 and J is TRBJ1-1; 7 bases align to TRBD1. Unmatched junction bases numbered 8, after V lost 5 bases and J lost 5 bases. Germline CDR1 and CDR2: SGHTA and FQGNSA. CDR3 length: 14 amino acids. The CDR3 here is CASSIPTGNTEAFF. CDR3 DNA: TGTGCCAGCAGCATCCCGACAGGGAATACTGAAGCTTTCTTT.

This rearrangement joins TRBV20-1 to TRBJ2-7; maybe TRBD2 (7 bases). Trimming removed 3 bases at V and 5 bases at J, with 14 bases between. Germline CDR1 is DFQATT and CDR2 is SNEGSKA (reference sequence). There are 13 residues in the CDR3. This chain's CDR3 is CSASTPGGHEQYF. The CDR3 nucleotides are TGCAGTGCTAGTACCCCGGGGGGCCACGAGCAGTACTTC.

This clone was recorded many times. This sequence joins TRBV4-1 and TRBJ2-7; D not resolved. Germline V gives CDR1 MGHRA, CDR2 YSYEKL. CDR3 size: 14 residues. Trimming stripped 2 bases from V and 6 bases from J, with 14 bases between. The CDR3 sequence: CASSQNRGFVEQYF. CDR3 nucleotides: TGCGCCAGCAGCCAAAATCGCGGATTTGTCGAGCAGTACTTC.

V and J are TRBV5-1 and TRBJ2-1, with 8 bases aligning to TRBD1. The CDR3 sequence is 15 residues long. V dropped 4 bases and J dropped 6; count of bases not matched to a gene: 9. Per germline, CDR1 SGHRS and CDR2 YFSETQ. The DNA for the CDR3 is TGCGCCAGCAGCCCCCGGCAGGGGGCGGGCAATGAGCAGTTCTTC. It yields the protein CASSPRQGAGNEQFF.

This clone was detected only a few times. The CDR3 loop reads CASSPQETQYF. CDR3 bases: TGTGCCAGCAGTCCGCAGGAGACCCAGTACTTC. The rearrangement uses TRBV6-6 and TRBJ2-5; D is undetermined. Germline CDR1 is MNHNY and CDR2 is SVGAGI (reference sequence). The V gene lost 5 bases and the J gene lost 5 bases, with 6 bases spanning the gap. The length of the CDR3 is 11 residues.

The chain links TRBV6-5 to TRBJ1-1; the match to TRBD1 covers 7 bases. This CDR3 is built from 16 residues. Trimming cost V 4 bases and J 0 bases; bases outside gene matches: 8. In germline, CDR1 is MNHEY, CDR2 SVGAGI. The CDR3 here is CASSSPGQPMNTEAFF. The CDR3 bases are TGTGCCAGCAGTTCCCCGGGACAGCCCATGAACACTGAAGCTTTCTTT.

The J gene is TRBJ1-1, the V gene TRBV6-6; tentatively, D is TRBD1 (5 bases). Germline V gene data show CDR1 as MNHNY and CDR2 as SVGAGI (reference sequence). V was trimmed by 7 bases and J by 4 bases, leaving 10 bases between them. The CDR3 extends over 12 amino acids. The CDR3: CASNDGGTEAFF. The CDR3 DNA reads as TGTGCCAGCAACGACGGGGGCACTGAAGCTTTCTTT.

The chain uses TRBV27 and TRBJ1-3; 7 nucleotides align to TRBD1. The junction had 1 base not matched to a gene; V was cut back by 3 bases and J by 2 bases. Germline CDR1 MNHEY, CDR2 SMNVEV (reference sequence). There are 14 residues in the CDR3. The CDR3 loop is CASSFTGAGNTIYF. In DNA form, the CDR3 reads TGTGCCAGCAGTTTTACAGGGGCTGGAAACACCATATATTTT.

This chain joins TRBV10-3 and TRBJ1-3, with TRBD1 matching over 8 bases. There are 14 residues in the CDR3. CDR1 and CDR2 from the germline V gene are ENHRY and SYGVKD. V lost 5 bases and J lost 2; bases outside the gene matches: 2. The CDR3 nucleotides are TGTGCCATCAGTCCACAGGGGGCTGGAAACACCATATATTTT. The encoded protein is CAISPQGAGNTIYF.

The chain employs TRBV6-2 or TRBV6-3 and TRBJ1-2; tentatively, D is TRBD1 (6 bases). Trimming removed 0 bases at V and 8 bases at J, with 16 bases between. CDR3 length: 15 residues. CDR1 and CDR2 from the germline V gene are MNHEY and SVGEGT. The CDR3 reads CASSYSPGAVGGYTF. Here the CDR3 DNA reads TGTGCCAGCAGTTACTCGCCAGGGGCCGTCGGCGGCTACACCTTC.

This clone was detected only a few times. Distinct nucleotide sequences in the sample also encode this CDR3. CDR3 amino acids: CASSQVQGNSPLHF. The CDR3 DNA reads as TGTGCCAGCAGCCAAGTACAGGGGAATTCACCCCTCCACTTT. This chain connects TRBV3-1 (or the pseudogene TRBV3-2) to TRBJ1-6; 7 bases agree with TRBD1. CDR1 and CDR2 (germline): LGHDT, YNNKEL (reference sequence). CDR3 length: 14 amino acids. With 1 base clipped from V and 7 bases from J, the junction kept 1 base outside the gene matches.

The V call is TRBV4-3, the J call TRBJ1-4; maybe TRBD1 (5 bases). The germline CDR1 and CDR2 sequences are LGHNA and YSLEER. Between the trimmed V and J ends, which lost 1 base and 3 bases, there was a span of 12 bases. CDR3 length: 16 amino acids. The CDR3 reads CASSQGRGVANEKLFF. The CDR3 DNA follows: TGCGCCAGCAGCCAAGGTCGGGGGGTGGCTAATGAAAAACTGTTTTTT.

Only a few counts were recorded for this clone. V gene TRBV18 combines with J gene TRBJ2-3; a possible D gene is TRBD2 (6 bases). CDR1 and CDR2 from the germline V gene are KGHSH and LQKENI. The CDR3 runs to 14 residues. The V gene lost 3 bases and the J gene lost 2 bases, with 9 bases spanning the gap. As DNA, the CDR3 is TGTGCCAGCTCACCGGGACTTAACACAGATACGCAGTATTTT. As protein: CASSPGLNTDTQYF.

V and J are TRBV7-3 and TRBJ2-7; TRBD1 agrees at 10 bases. The germline V gene has CDR1 SGHTA and CDR2 FQGTGA. The trim removed 5 bases at V and 6 bases at J, leaving 10 bases unmatched. The CDR3 consists of 15 residues. CDR3 bases: TGTGCCAGCAGCCTAGGGACAGGGGCCTACAGCGAGCAGTACTTC. Translating it yields CASSLGTGAYSEQYF.

This rearrangement joins TRBV28 to TRBJ1-1; D is undetermined. The germline gives CDR1 MDHEN, CDR2 SYDVKM. The germline V and J ends were trimmed by 7 bases and 0 bases, with 6 bases remaining between them. The CDR3 has 12 amino acids. The CDR3 loop is CASTYLNTEAFF. CDR3 sequence (DNA): TGTGCCAGCACTTATCTGAACACTGAAGCTTTCTTT.

The V call is TRBV6-5, the J call TRBJ1-2; tentatively, D is TRBD1 (5 bases). The CDR3 extends over 13 amino acids. The V gene lost 8 bases and the J gene lost 7 bases, with 17 bases spanning the gap. Germline CDR1 and CDR2: MNHEY and SVGAGI. DNA for the CDR3: TGTGCCAGCGGGGCCAGTATTTACTTTGGCTACACCTTC. Translation gives CASGASIYFGYTF.

The genes are TRBV9 and TRBJ2-1, with D possibly matching TRBD1 (6 bases). V was trimmed by 2 bases and J by 4 bases, leaving 13 bases between them. Looked up from germline, CDR1 is SGDLS and CDR2 is YYNGEE. CDR3 length: 15 amino acids. The CDR3 sequence: CASSVQTGTYNEQFF. The CDR3 region has the DNA TGTGCCAGCAGCGTTCAGACAGGAACTTACAATGAGCAGTTCTTC.

The rearrangement joins TRBV3-1 (or the pseudogene TRBV3-2) to TRBJ2-7; 7 bases align to TRBD1. Germline CDR1 is LGHDT and CDR2 is YNNKEL (reference sequence). There are 15 residues in the CDR3. After removal of 1 base from V and 2 bases from J, the junction contained 5 bases not matched to a gene. The CDR3 sequence: CASSQAHGTAYEQYF. In DNA form, the CDR3 reads TGTGCCAGCAGCCAAGCTCATGGGACAGCCTACGAGCAGTACTTC.

This chain links TRBV9 with TRBJ2-7, with a weak D call TRBD2 (5 bases). Germline V gene sequence: CDR1 SGDLS, CDR2 YYNGEE. CDR3 size: 15 residues. Deletions cut 3 bases from V and 5 bases from J, with 18 bases between. In DNA, the CDR3 is TGTGCCAGCAGCGGAGGGAGTGGGAGTATGGACGAGCAGTACTTC. It translates to CASSGGSGSMDEQYF.

The J gene is TRBJ2-7, the V gene TRBV7-4, with TRBD2 identical over 7 bases. Germline CDR1 and CDR2: SGHVT and SQSDAQ. V trimming: 5 bases; J trimming: 1 base; junction bases outside the gene matches: 8. This CDR3 is 15 amino acids long. CDR3 sequence reads: CASSSSGTRSYEQYF. CDR3 coding DNA: TGTGCCAGCAGCAGCAGCGGGACCAGGTCCTACGAGCAGTACTTC.